The 9 T cell receptor beta chains reported below all come from one sample, sequenced in a study of lymphopenia after photon versus proton radiotherapy (dated by TCRdb to about 2019). The library was produced with the immunoSEQ multiplex PCR assay. TCRdb provides this immuneACCESS table in a form limited to in-frame rearrangements. Some clones are lacking; in checked studies, under half of them reflect an unresolved V gene, and why the rest are absent is not known. The sample table holds tens of thousands of clones, of which 83% were seen once. The ten largest clones represent 29% of the sample. Sequencing used peripheral blood, obtained from a patient treated with photon-based radiotherapy. The receptor source for this set is a man aged 45-65 years with gastric cancer.

The count of this clone is one. The chain links TRBV6-6 to TRBJ1-1; D gene ambiguous. Trimming took 2 bases from V and 1 from J, leaving 8 bases between them. In germline, CDR1 is MNHNY, CDR2 SVGAGI (reference sequence). CDR3 length equals 14 residues. CDR3 coding DNA: TGTGCCAGCAGTTACCGGGCCTGGAACACTGAAGCTTTCTTT. The encoded protein is CASSYRAWNTEAFF.

The chain joins TRBV7-7 to TRBJ2-5; D unresolved. This CDR3 has 14 residues. Trimming took 4 bases from V and 7 from J, leaving 16 bases between them. CDR1 is SSHAT and CDR2 is FNYEAQ in the germline V gene (reference sequence). CDR3 coding DNA: TGTGCCAGCAGCTCTTTCGACACTTCGGGGACCCAGTACTTC. Translating it yields CASSSFDTSGTQYF.

This clone was recorded at least ten times. J is TRBJ1-2 and V is TRBV7-4; D is undetermined. The V end was cut by 1 base, the J end by 2 bases, with 2 bases between. The CDR3 totals 12 residues. From germline, CDR1 is SGHVT and CDR2 SQSDAQ. The CDR3 coding sequence is TGTGCCAGCAGCTTAGAGAACTATGGCTACACCTTC. Its protein product is CASSLENYGYTF.

V usage is TRBV30 and J usage is TRBJ2-2; D perhaps matches TRBD1 (5 bases). The V gene's germline CDR1 is GTSNPN and CDR2 SVGIG (reference sequence). Between the trimmed V and J ends, which lost 0 bases and 3 bases, there was a span of 11 bases. CDR3 length equals 15 residues. CDR3 in amino acids: CAWSVGLVYTGELFF. CDR3 coding DNA: TGTGCCTGGAGTGTGGGGCTAGTTTACACCGGGGAGCTGTTTTTT.

This clone was seen once. This chain connects TRBV6-6 to TRBJ2-5; D ambiguous. CDR3 length: 13 amino acids. V dropped 4 bases and J dropped 2 bases, with 8 bases sitting between them. Germline V CDR1 and CDR2: MNHNY, SVGAGI (reference sequence). CDR3 residues: CASSSQVQETQYF. CDR3 nucleotide sequence: TGTGCCAGCAGTTCCCAAGTTCAAGAGACCCAGTACTTC.

The chain employs TRBV6-6 and TRBJ2-2, with D perhaps assigned TRBD1 or TRBD2 (5 bases each). Germline loops: CDR1 MNHNY, CDR2 SVGAGI (reference sequence). The CDR3 is 16 amino acids. The V gene lost 5 bases and the J gene lost 7 bases, with 20 bases spanning the gap. CDR3 sequence: CASSPRGGGPGGELFF. As DNA, the CDR3 is TGTGCCAGCAGTCCTCGGGGCGGCGGCCCGGGCGGGGAGCTGTTTTTT.

The chain combines TRBV5-1 with TRBJ2-2, with D tentatively TRBD2 (5 bases). Germline V CDR1 and CDR2: SGHRS, YFSETQ. The CDR3 consists of 15 residues. V was trimmed by 4 bases and J by 2 bases, leaving 12 bases between them. The CDR3 DNA follows: TGCGCCAGCAGCCAAGCGGACTCAAACACCGGGGAGCTGTTTTTT. Translation gives CASSQADSNTGELFF.

This sequence joins TRBV19 and TRBJ2-2; no firm D call. This CDR3 comprises 15 residues. CDR1 LNHDA and CDR2 SQIVND come from the germline V gene (reference sequence). V dropped 7 bases and J dropped 1 base, with 13 bases sitting between them. This CDR3 reads CASTRRGLNTGELFF. The CDR3 DNA reads as TGTGCCAGTACCCGACGAGGCCTGAACACCGGGGAGCTGTTTTTT.

This clone is categorized as medium-sized. This chain links TRBV19 with TRBJ1-4; D gene uncertain. V was shortened by 5 bases and J by 7 bases, with 5 bases between the two germline ends. Per the germline V gene, CDR1 is LNHDA and CDR2 is SQIVND (reference sequence). This CDR3 is 11 amino acids long. The CDR3 loop is CASSASEKLFF. CDR3 bases: TGTGCCAGTAGTGCCAGTGAAAAACTGTTTTTT.